This TCR beta chain is drawn from a study of blood T cell repertoires in COVID-19 (TCRdb year 2020). At the level of the whole study: Samples covering the acute and convalescent phases of COVID-19 were provided by collaborators in the United States, Italy and Spain. The prospective study material was composed of cDNA or gDNA derived from T cells, B-cell-depleted T cells, or PBMCs. Deeply sampled blood TCRbeta repertoires from subjects exposed to, actively infected with, or recovered from COVID-19 were included in the dataset. The repertoires were released in a freely available public database intended as a resource for research on the immune response to SARS-CoV-2. Samples were obtained from the ongoing ImmuneRACE study (first 160 participants) and from 1,254 subjects provided by 6 global collaborators. The sample metadata nearly always contained a de-identified subject ID, COVID-19 status, age in years and sex. Where available, HLA class I and class II types were obtained from metadata supplied by the sample provider rather than from assay-based typing. Beyond this particular receptor, the publication reports: Clinical and demographic metadata were provided uncurated, with the amount varying by source and participant.

Notes on this clone: What this receptor recognizes is not known. Qualities for individual bases were not recorded, and no much larger clone is one base off.

The V and J ends are trimmed by 1 base and 4 bases, leaving 17 bases between them. Including the terminal cysteine and phenylalanine, the CDR3 comprises 16 residues. This entry keeps only the CDR3 DNA: 48 bases, framed from base 1. As encoded in the germline V gene, CDR1 is SGHTA while CDR2 is FQGNSA. Participants in the prospective study were aged about 18 to 90 years, lived in under 30 United States geographic areas, and enrolled through a virtual design. Cohort assignment in the prospective study relied on participant-reported clinical history from a screening survey and a study questionnaire. Exposed participants had been in contact, within 2 weeks of entering the study, with a person who had a PCR-confirmed or clinician-diagnosed case of COVID-19. In the prospective study, whole blood, serum and a nasopharyngeal or oropharyngeal swab were collected from each participant by mobile phlebotomists. Participants in the prospective study had the option to provide additional blood draws and questionnaires over a roughly 2-month period. Blood samples from the prospective study were shipped frozen or at room temperature prior to DNA extraction.

TCRbeta CDR3 regions were amplified from genomic DNA by means of the immunoSEQ Assay, a bias-controlled multiplex PCR. The source study handled its data this way. Nucleated cell counts per sample were estimated from amplification of reference gene primers within the assay. To quantify the absolute abundance of each unique TCRbeta CDR3 rearrangement, sequence reads were collapsed and filtered. For each sample, productive Simpson clonality was calculated by taking the square root of Simpson's diversity index across productive rearrangements. TCRdb carries this immuneACCESS record with in-frame sequences only. Its versions omit some clonotypes, under half of them owing to an unresolved V gene in the studies checked, with the rest unexplained. V and J calls plus clone size are reproduced from that table; the DNA served to infer D and trimming. Here the sample has 200,000 to 250,000 clones; about 80% occur a single time. About 3.9% of the sample is held by the ten biggest clonotypes.

Sequencing input: PBMCs or T cells enriched from blood (not recorded which). The source is a woman between 40 and 55 years old who had been exposed to COVID-19. The V gene is TRBV7-2 and the J gene is TRBJ2-7, with the D gene uncertain. The DNA sequence is TGTGCCAGCAGCTTAGAACGGCTCTCCCTCGGGTACGAGCAGTACTTC. This is translated as CASSLERLSLGYEQYF.